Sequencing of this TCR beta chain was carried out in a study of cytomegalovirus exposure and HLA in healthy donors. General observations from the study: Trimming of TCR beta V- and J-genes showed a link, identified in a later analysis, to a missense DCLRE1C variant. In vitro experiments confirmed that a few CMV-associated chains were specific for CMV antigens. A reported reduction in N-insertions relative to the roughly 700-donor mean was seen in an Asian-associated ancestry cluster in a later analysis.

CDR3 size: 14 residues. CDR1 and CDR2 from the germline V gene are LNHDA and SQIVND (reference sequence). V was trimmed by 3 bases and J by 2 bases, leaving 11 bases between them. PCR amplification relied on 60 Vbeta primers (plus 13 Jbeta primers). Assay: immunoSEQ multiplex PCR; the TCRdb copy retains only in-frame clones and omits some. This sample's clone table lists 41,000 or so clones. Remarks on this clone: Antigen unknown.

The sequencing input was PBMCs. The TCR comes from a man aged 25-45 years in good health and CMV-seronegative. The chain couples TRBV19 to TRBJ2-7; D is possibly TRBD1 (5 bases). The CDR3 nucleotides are TGTGCCAGTAGTATCTTTCCAGGGCCCTACGAGCAGTACTTC. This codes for CASSIFPGPYEQYF.